A single sample gave rise to the 29 T cell receptor beta chains below, sequenced in a study of blood T cell repertoires in COVID-19. Using immunoSEQ multiplex PCR, the repertoire was profiled, and TCRdb retains in-frame clones only, with some absent. The sample has around 300,000 clones; roughly 85% are singletons. The specimen sequenced was PBMCs or T cells enriched from blood (not recorded which). These receptors were collected from a woman in her forties or fifties who had recovered from COVID-19.

The V call is TRBV6-1, the J call TRBJ2-3; TRBD1 is a possible D gene (5 bases). Trimming removed 1 base from V and 5 bases from J, with 10 bases in between. Germline V CDR1 and CDR2: MNHNS, SASEGT. The CDR3 has 14 residues. As DNA, the CDR3 is TGTGCCAGCAGTGAAGGGCAGGGTGGAGATACGCAGTATTTT. Amino acid sequence: CASSEGQGGDTQYF.

This clone has just one count. This chain uses TRBV9 with TRBJ2-3, with D possibly being TRBD2 (7 bases). Looked up from germline, CDR1 is SGDLS and CDR2 is YYNGEE. Trimming shortened V by 3 bases and J by 4 bases, and 21 bases separated the two germline ends. The CDR3 has 17 amino acids. The CDR3 coding sequence is TGTGCCAGCAGCGGACCCTCGGGGGGCCCGTTCGCAGATACGCAGTATTTT. Amino acids: CASSGPSGGPFADTQYF.

This chain connects TRBV28 to TRBJ1-2; 7 bases align to TRBD1. Germline V gene sequence: CDR1 MDHEN, CDR2 SYDVKM. With 3 bases clipped from V and 3 bases from J, the junction kept 4 bases outside the gene matches. The CDR3 sequence is 14 residues long. CDR3 bases: TGTGCCAGCAGTTTCGCAGGGGGTCACTATGGCTACACCTTC. Translated: CASSFAGGHYGYTF.

With regard to this clone: Other nucleotide sequences from this sample produce the same CDR3. The chain is built from TRBV3-1 (or the pseudogene TRBV3-2) and TRBJ1-1, with D possibly matching TRBD1 (5 bases). The CDR3 extends over 14 amino acids. Germline V gives CDR1 LGHDT, CDR2 YNNKEL (reference sequence). Trimming left V 3 bases short and J 5 bases short, with 13 bases between. This chain's CDR3 is CASSQNREGTEAFF. The CDR3 bases are TGTGCCAGCAGCCAGAACCGGGAGGGGACTGAAGCTTTCTTT.

The V call is TRBV5-1, the J call TRBJ1-6, with a possible D match to TRBD1 (6 bases). There are 14 residues in the CDR3. Germline assignment: CDR1 SGHRS and CDR2 YFSETQ. The V end lost 4 bases, the J end lost 10 bases, and 15 bases lay between the germline ends. The CDR3 DNA sequence: TGCGCCAGCAGCACCGGACAGATAGTATCACCCCTCCACTTT. It yields the protein CASSTGQIVSPLHF. The variable domain in full, with the rest retrieved from reference TRBV5-1 and TRBJ1-6, is KAGVTQTPRYLIKTRGQQVTLSCSPISGHRSVSWYQQTPGQGLQFLFEYFSETQRNKGNFPGRFSGRQFSNSRSEMNVSTLELGDSALYLCASSTGQIVSPLHFGNGTRLTVT.

This chain joins TRBV19 and TRBJ1-2, with 9 nucleotides matching TRBD1. CDR1 and CDR2 from the germline V gene are LNHDA and SQIVND (reference sequence). Trimming at V came to 5 bases and at J to 6 bases, leaving 4 bases not matched to a gene. The CDR3 has 13 amino acids. CDR3 loop: CASSPGQGNGYTF. CDR3 nucleotide sequence: TGTGCCAGTAGTCCGGGACAGGGAAATGGCTACACCTTC.

Regarding this clone: The junction differs from germline at one of its ends, possibly a read error. The V gene is TRBV7-3, the J gene TRBJ2-2, with a possible D match to TRBD2 (7 bases). The CDR3 consists of 15 residues. Germline CDR1 is SGHTA and CDR2 is FQGTGA. The CDR3 protein is CASSPRGGRTGELFF. The CDR3 coding sequence is TGCGCCAGCAGCCCGAGGGGGGGCAGGACCGGGGAGCTGTTTTTT.

This chain uses TRBV6-2 or TRBV6-3 with TRBJ1-1; TRBD1 aligns across 8 bases. The germline gives CDR1 MNHEY, CDR2 SVGEGT. The CDR3 has 16 amino acids. V lost 6 bases to trimming and J lost 4 bases; unmatched junction nucleotides: 13. The CDR3 DNA reads TGTGCCAGCAGCCCCCTCGACAGGGGATGGGGCACTGAAGCTTTCTTT. It specifies CASSPLDRGWGTEAFF.

The CDR3 sequence is CASSSGTENTEAFF. DNA for the CDR3: TGTGCCAGCAGCTCTGGGACAGAGAACACTGAAGCTTTCTTT. V is TRBV7-9 and J is TRBJ1-1, with 7 bases lining up with TRBD1. This CDR3 is built from 14 residues. CDR1 and CDR2 (germline): SEHNR, FQNEAQ (reference sequence). J was trimmed by 1 base and V by 4 bases; bases with no gene match: 3.

This chain connects TRBV7-2 to TRBJ2-7; 8 nucleotides align to TRBD1. V lost 1 base and J lost 4; bases outside the gene matches: 9. The CDR3 has 16 residues. Germline V gene lookup returns CDR1 SGHTA and CDR2 FQGNSA. The CDR3 DNA reads TGTGCCAGCAGCTTAGTAACTCAGGGGGCTGGGTACGAGCAGTACTTC. Translating it yields CASSLVTQGAGYEQYF.

The chain joins TRBV3-1 (or the pseudogene TRBV3-2) to TRBJ2-3; D unresolved. The germline V gene has CDR1 LGHDT and CDR2 YNNKEL (reference sequence). CDR3 length equals 13 residues. V was trimmed by 7 bases and J by 1 base, leaving 9 bases between them. CDR3 nucleotide sequence: TGTGCCAGCACCCCACCGGGCACAGATACGCAGTATTTT. This gives the protein CASTPPGTDTQYF.

This chain connects TRBV16 to TRBJ1-2, with TRBD1 as a possible D gene (5 bases). The CDR3 runs 16 residues. CDR1 KGHSY and CDR2 FQNENV come from the germline V gene. Trimming removed 5 bases from V and 4 bases from J, with 20 bases in between. The CDR3 reads CASSRTQEANRYGYTF. DNA for the CDR3: TGTGCCAGCAGCAGGACACAGGAAGCTAACCGCTATGGCTACACCTTC.

The chain carries TRBV5-4 and TRBJ2-2; the D is unclear. This CDR3 is built from 13 residues. The V gene's germline CDR1 is SGHNT and CDR2 YYREEE (reference sequence). The V and J ends lost 1 base and 6 bases respectively, with 7 bases between them. The CDR3 DNA sequence: TGTGCCAGCAGCTTGTATAACTCCGGGGAGCTGTTTTTT. This codes for CASSLYNSGELFF.

This chain connects TRBV5-4 to TRBJ2-2; tentatively, D is TRBD2 (6 bases). Per the germline V gene, CDR1 is SGHNT and CDR2 is YYREEE (reference sequence). The CDR3 runs 16 residues. V gave up 4 bases and J gave up 2 bases, with 15 bases separating them. The CDR3 bases are TGTGCCAGCAGCGGACCGGGACTGGTAAACACCGGGGAGCTGTTTTTT. It encodes CASSGPGLVNTGELFF.

This clone was seen a single time. This chain connects TRBV18 to TRBJ2-2; 7 bases map to TRBD1. The length of the CDR3 is 16 residues. The V gene's germline CDR1 is KGHSH and CDR2 LQKENI. The J segment lost 4 bases and the V segment lost 0 bases, leaving 5 bases of the junction unmatched. In DNA form, the CDR3 reads TGTGCCAGCTCACCACCAAGGGGGCTCGCCACCGGGGAGCTGTTTTTT. As protein: CASSPPRGLATGELFF.

V usage is TRBV5-5 and J usage is TRBJ1-2; 9 bases are shared with TRBD1. CDR3 size: 16 residues. In germline, CDR1 is SGHKS, CDR2 YYEKEE (reference sequence). The V segment lost 4 bases and the J segment 3 bases; nucleotides outside the gene matches: 10. The CDR3 DNA is TGTGCCAGCAGCAAAATCCCGGGACAGGGTGACTATGGCTACACCTTC. It encodes CASSKIPGQGDYGYTF.

The J gene is TRBJ2-3, the V gene TRBV27; TRBD2 agrees at 9 bases. V gave up 6 bases and J gave up 2 bases; unmatched junction bases: 6. Germline assignment: CDR1 MNHEY and CDR2 SMNVEV (reference sequence). The CDR3 is 15 residues long. The chain's CDR3 is CASSAGLANTDTQYF. The CDR3 nucleotides are TGTGCCAGCAGCGCAGGACTAGCGAACACAGATACGCAGTATTTT.

This clone has more than one count but fewer than ten. V is TRBV18 and J is TRBJ1-2; D is possibly TRBD1 (5 bases). V gave up 6 bases and J gave up 6 bases, with 17 bases separating them. Per germline, CDR1 KGHSH and CDR2 LQKENI. The CDR3 has 14 residues. CDR3 loop: CASSDSGLGNGYTF. CDR3 sequence (DNA): TGTGCCAGCTCCGATTCGGGACTTGGGAATGGCTACACCTTC.

This chain links TRBV19 with TRBJ1-2; TRBD1 aligns across 9 bases. The V gene end was trimmed by 0 bases and the J gene end by 2 bases; junction bases not matched to a gene: 7. The CDR3 has 17 amino acids. Per germline, CDR1 LNHDA and CDR2 SQIVND (reference sequence). CDR3 region: CASSIDSGTGLNYGYTF. The CDR3 nucleotides read TGTGCCAGTAGTATAGACTCCGGGACAGGGTTAAACTATGGCTACACCTTC.

The chain combines TRBV18 with TRBJ2-1; TRBD2 agrees at 7 bases. Germline lookup yields CDR1 KGHSH and CDR2 LQKENI. With V trimmed by 4 bases and J by 4 bases, 13 bases remained unmatched. The CDR3 is 17 residues long. The CDR3 loop reads CASSLLGASGAYNEQFF. The CDR3 nucleotides read TGTGCCAGCTCACTACTCGGGGCTAGCGGAGCGTACAATGAGCAGTTCTTC.

This chain links TRBV7-9 with TRBJ1-6; 10 bases line up with TRBD1. Germline V gene sequence: CDR1 SEHNR, CDR2 FQNEAQ (reference sequence). V trimming: 4 bases; J trimming: 9 bases; junction bases outside the gene matches: 3. This CDR3 is built from 14 residues. The CDR3 here is CASSSGQGSSPLHF. In nucleotides, the CDR3 is TGTGCCAGCAGCTCGGGACAGGGGTCTTCACCCCTCCACTTT.

The chain has TRBV5-4 and TRBJ2-5, with a possible D match to TRBD1 (6 bases). The V end lost 4 bases, the J end lost 2 bases, and 12 bases lay between the germline ends. Germline CDR1 reads SGHNT; CDR2 reads YYREEE (reference sequence). The CDR3 runs to 14 residues. The CDR3 coding sequence is TGTGCCAGCAGCCCAGGACAGCAACAAGAGACCCAGTACTTC. Protein product: CASSPGQQQETQYF.

The J gene is TRBJ2-3, the V gene TRBV19; D is uncertain. The CDR3 covers 10 residues. Trimming took 6 bases from V and 4 from J, leaving 2 bases between them. CDR1 is LNHDA and CDR2 is SQIVND in the germline V gene (reference sequence). The CDR3 nucleotides are TGTGCCAGTAGCGCAGATACGCAGTATTTT. Translation gives CASSADTQYF.

The rearrangement links TRBV19 to TRBJ2-1, with 12 bases aligning to TRBD2. CDR3 size: 16 residues. The V and J ends lost 3 bases and 9 bases, in that order; junction bases with no gene match: 9. Germline CDR1 and CDR2: LNHDA and SQIVND (reference sequence). The CDR3: CASSMTSGGVRGEQFF. For the CDR3, the DNA is TGTGCCAGTAGTATGACTAGCGGGGGAGTCAGGGGTGAGCAGTTCTTC.

This chain links TRBV28 with TRBJ2-1, with D possibly TRBD2 on 5 matching bases. Trimming cost V 3 bases and J 8 bases, with 8 bases left between them. Germline assignment: CDR1 MDHEN and CDR2 SYDVKM. The CDR3 loop spans 12 amino acids. The CDR3 loop is CASSFREYEQFF. CDR3 DNA: TGTGCCAGCAGTTTTAGGGAGTATGAGCAGTTCTTC.

The chain recombines TRBV6-1 with TRBJ1-4, with no clear D. The ends were cut back, 2 bases at V and 4 bases at J, with 17 bases in the middle. The CDR3 sequence is 17 residues long. CDR1 and CDR2 (germline): MNHNS, SASEGT. Here the CDR3 reads CASSELWALADNEKLFF. CDR3 in DNA: TGTGCCAGCAGTGAACTGTGGGCTTTGGCCGATAATGAAAAACTGTTTTTT.

The chain uses TRBV5-4 and TRBJ1-1, with D possibly matching TRBD1 (6 bases). The CDR3 is 14 amino acids. CDR1 and CDR2 (germline): SGHNT, YYREEE (reference sequence). Trimming shortened V by 4 bases and J by 0 bases, and 10 bases separated the two germline ends. In DNA, the CDR3 is TGTGCCAGCAGCATACAGGGTCTGAACACTGAAGCTTTCTTT. This gives the protein CASSIQGLNTEAFF.

CDR3 bases: TGCGCCAGCAGCCAAGATCGCGGACTAGCGGAAGAGACCCAGTACTTC. Its translation: CASSQDRGLAEETQYF. The chain couples TRBV4-1 to TRBJ2-5; TRBD2 agrees at 10 bases. The V gene end was trimmed by 0 bases and the J gene end by 3 bases; junction bases not matched to a gene: 4. Looked up from germline, CDR1 is MGHRA and CDR2 is YSYEKL. This CDR3 is built from 16 residues.

The chain couples TRBV5-4 to TRBJ2-2; D may be TRBD2 (6 bases). V was pared by 6 bases and J by 6 bases, with 12 bases between. Germline CDR1 is SGHNT and CDR2 is YYREEE (reference sequence). The length of the CDR3 is 13 residues. The CDR3 DNA is TGTGCCAGCAAACTACGGGAGTCCGGGGAGCTGTTTTTT. Encoded protein: CASKLRESGELFF.